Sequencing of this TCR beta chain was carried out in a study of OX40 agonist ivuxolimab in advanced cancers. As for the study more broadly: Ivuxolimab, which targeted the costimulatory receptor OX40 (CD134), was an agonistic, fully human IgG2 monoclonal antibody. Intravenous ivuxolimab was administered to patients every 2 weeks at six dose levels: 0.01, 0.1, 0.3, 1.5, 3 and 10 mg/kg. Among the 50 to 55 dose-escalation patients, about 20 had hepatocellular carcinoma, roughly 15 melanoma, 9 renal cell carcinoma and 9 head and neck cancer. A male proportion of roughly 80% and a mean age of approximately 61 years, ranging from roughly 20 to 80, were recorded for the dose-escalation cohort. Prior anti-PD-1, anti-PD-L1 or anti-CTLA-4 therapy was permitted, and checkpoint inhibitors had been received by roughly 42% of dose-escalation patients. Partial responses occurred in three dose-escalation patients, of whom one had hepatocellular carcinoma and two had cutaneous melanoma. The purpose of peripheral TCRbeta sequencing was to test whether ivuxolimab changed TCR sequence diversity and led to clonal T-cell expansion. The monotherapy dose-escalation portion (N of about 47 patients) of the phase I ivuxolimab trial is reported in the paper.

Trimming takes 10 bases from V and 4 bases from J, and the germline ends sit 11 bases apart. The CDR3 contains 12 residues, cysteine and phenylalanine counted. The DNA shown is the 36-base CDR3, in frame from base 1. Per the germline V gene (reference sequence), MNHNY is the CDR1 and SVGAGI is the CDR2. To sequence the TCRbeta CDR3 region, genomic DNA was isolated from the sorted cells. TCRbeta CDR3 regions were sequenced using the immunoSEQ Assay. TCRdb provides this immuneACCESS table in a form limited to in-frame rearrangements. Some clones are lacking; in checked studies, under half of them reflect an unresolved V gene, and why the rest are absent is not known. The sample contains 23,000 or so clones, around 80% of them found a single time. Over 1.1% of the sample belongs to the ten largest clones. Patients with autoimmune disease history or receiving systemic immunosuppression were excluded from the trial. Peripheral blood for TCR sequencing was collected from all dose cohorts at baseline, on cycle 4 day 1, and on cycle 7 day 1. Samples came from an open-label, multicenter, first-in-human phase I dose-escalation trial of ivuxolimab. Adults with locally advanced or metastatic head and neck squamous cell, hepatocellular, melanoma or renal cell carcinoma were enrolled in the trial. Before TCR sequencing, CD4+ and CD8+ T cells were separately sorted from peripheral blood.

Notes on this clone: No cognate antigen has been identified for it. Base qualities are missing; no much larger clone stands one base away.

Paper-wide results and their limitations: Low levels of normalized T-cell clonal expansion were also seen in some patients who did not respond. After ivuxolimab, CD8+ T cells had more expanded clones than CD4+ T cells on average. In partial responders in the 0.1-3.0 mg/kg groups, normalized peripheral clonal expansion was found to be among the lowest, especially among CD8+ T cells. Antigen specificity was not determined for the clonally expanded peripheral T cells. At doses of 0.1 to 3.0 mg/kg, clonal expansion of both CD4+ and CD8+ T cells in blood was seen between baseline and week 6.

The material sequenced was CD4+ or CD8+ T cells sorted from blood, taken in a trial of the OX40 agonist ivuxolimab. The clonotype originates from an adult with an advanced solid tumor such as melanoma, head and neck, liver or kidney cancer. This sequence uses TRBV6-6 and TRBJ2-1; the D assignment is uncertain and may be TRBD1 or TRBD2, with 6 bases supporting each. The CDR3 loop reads CATGAFYNEQFF. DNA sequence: TGTGCCACGGGGGCTTTTTACAATGAGCAGTTCTTC.